This entry is about one TCR beta chain. This record belongs to a study of T cell changes during pregnancy in multiple sclerosis. The CDR3 extends over 15 amino acids. Trimming removed 4 bases at V and 5 bases at J, with 18 bases between. Germline V gene sequence: CDR1 SGHDN, CDR2 FVKESK. TCRdb keeps only in-frame clones here, not all; method: immunoSEQ multiplex PCR. The top ten hold about 8% of the sample, which has under 40,000 clones, about 92% seen once. This sequence joins TRBV14 and TRBJ2-7, with D tentatively TRBD1 (6 bases). The receptor comes from a female donor with multiple sclerosis, enrolled in a pregnancy study. The material sequenced was CD8+ T cells from peripheral blood mononuclear cells, taken in the third trimester of pregnancy. The CDR3 region is CASSRTAGALHEQYF. In nucleotides, the CDR3 is TGTGCCAGCAGCCGCACAGCAGGGGCGCTCCACGAGCAGTACTTC.